The sequence of this T cell receptor (beta chain) was determined in a study of T cells after yellow fever vaccination. Study overall: SMART-Seq v4 Ultra Low Input prepared libraries from low-cell fractions.

Between the trimmed V and J ends, which lost 6 bases and 5 bases, there was a span of 14 bases. Germline loops: CDR1 DFQATT, CDR2 SNEGSKA (reference sequence). The CDR3 has 13 residues. Study-level points and caveats: Some clonotypes were seen in both the CD4 and the CD8 compartments. These made up a small share and likely arose from convergent recombination.

TCRdb reprocessed the 5' RACE reads via MiXCR and lists one record per CDR3 protein. The sample has over 45,000 distinct CDR3 sequences, 7.1% seen once. Ten or more counts support this clonotype. Its antigen is unidentified. This sequence was found in a man younger than 35 who received the YFV17D yellow fever vaccine. This chain links TRBV20-1 with TRBJ2-1; D uncertain. This specimen was CD8+ T cells sorted from PBMCs, taken on the day of the first yellow fever vaccination. The CDR3 DNA is TGCAGTGCCCTGACGGCCCTGAACAATGAGCAGTTCTTC. Its translation: CSALTALNNEQFF.